This T cell receptor beta chain was retrieved from a study of shared clonotypes between healthy human individuals. In the study overall: The cohort had two women and a few men, ages 18 to 49.

Sorted subsets were amplified in replicate PCRs using about 200 ng DNA, roughly 30,000 T cell genomes. In the original processing: With immunoSEQ giving junction-only sequences and no quality scores, filtering differed. Sequencing was performed with immunoSEQ multiplex PCR; in TCRdb, only in-frame clones are kept and a portion is missing. Clonal size and the V and J genes are those of that table, whereas D and trimming came from the DNA. The sample lists about 980,000 clones; approximately 76% were seen once. Germline CDR1 KGHSH, CDR2 LQKENI. V shed 4 bases and J 3 bases; nucleotides not matched to a gene: 5. The length of the CDR3 is 15 residues. This clone has just one count. Antigen specificity is unknown. Study observations and caveats: Non-shared clonotypes displayed generation probabilities falling below those of clonotypes present in all four donors.

This TCR derives from a man younger than 35 in good health. Input material: memory CD4+ T cells sorted from blood. The subset denotes: CD45RA-negative fraction. The V call is TRBV18, the J call TRBJ1-4; 7 nucleotides match TRBD1. Here the CDR3 reads CASSLTGASNEKLFF. The CDR3 DNA reads as TGTGCCAGCTCACTAACAGGGGCGTCTAATGAAAAACTGTTTTTT.